This T cell receptor (beta chain) originates from a study of response to subunit inactivated influenza vaccine. Overall study results and limits: The authors proposed limited new T cell recruitment per seasonal influenza vaccination.

V gave up 7 bases and J gave up 3 bases; unmatched junction bases: 7. This CDR3 comprises 13 residues. CDR1 and CDR2 (germline): DFQATT, SNEGSKA (reference sequence). Via MiXCR, TCRdb re-called the RT-PCR reads, giving one row per CDR3 protein. The sample includes around 580,000 distinct CDR3 sequences, less than 15% of them seen just once. In the case of this clonotype: Its antigen remains unknown.

This receptor was taken from a man aged 45 to 65 who received an inactivated influenza vaccine. The sample was PBMCs from blood, taken 12 days after vaccination. The chain carries TRBV20-1 and TRBJ2-3, with TRBD1 matching 7 bases. The CDR3 spells CSGARGWTDTQYF. The CDR3 DNA reads TGCAGTGGGGCCAGGGGGTGGACAGATACGCAGTATTTT.